Sequencing of this T cell receptor (beta chain) was carried out in a study of blood T cell repertoires in COVID-19. About the research overall: The United States, Italy and Spain were the sources of the acute and convalescent COVID-19 samples.

Assay: immunoSEQ multiplex PCR; the TCRdb copy retains only in-frame clones and omits some. The sample records about 99,000 clones, around four fifths being singletons. From germline, CDR1 is MGHRA and CDR2 YSYEKL. The CDR3 has 16 amino acids. J lost 2 bases, V lost 0 bases, and 2 bases had no gene match. This TCR derives from a man aged 55 to 70 with acute or convalescent COVID-19. Source material: peripheral blood. The chain recombines TRBV4-1 with TRBJ2-1; TRBD1 agrees at 9 bases. CDR3 loop: CASSQDRTGAYNEQFF. The CDR3 DNA follows: TGCGCCAGCAGCCAAGATCGGACAGGGGCCTACAATGAGCAGTTCTTC.